This passage covers 28 T cell receptor beta chains from one sample sequenced in a study of T cell changes during pregnancy in multiple sclerosis. The protocol was immunoSEQ multiplex PCR, while the TCRdb copy is restricted to in-frame clones and leaves out a portion. The profile covers just under 65,000 clones, with around 91% appearing a single time and around 2.2% taken by the ten largest. Sample: peripheral blood, taken in the third trimester of pregnancy. The receptors come from a female donor in good health, enrolled as a control in a pregnancy study.

The chain is built from TRBV6-1 and TRBJ1-4; D gene unclear. The V end lost 3 bases, the J end lost 4 bases, and 12 bases lay between the germline ends. The CDR3 spans 15 residues. Germline values: CDR1 MNHNS, CDR2 SASEGT. This CDR3 reads CASSDAREFNEKLFF. The DNA of the CDR3 is TGTGCCAGCAGTGACGCCCGGGAATTTAATGAAAAACTGTTTTTT.

V usage is TRBV29-1 and J usage is TRBJ2-7; weak D call: TRBD2 (6 bases). V was shortened by 2 bases and J by 0 bases, with 17 bases between the two germline ends. The CDR3 is 16 amino acids. From germline, CDR1 is SQVTM and CDR2 ANQGSEA. Here the CDR3 reads CSVESAGLISSYEQYF. CDR3 sequence (DNA): TGCAGCGTTGAAAGTGCGGGACTGATTAGCTCCTACGAGCAGTACTTC.

The table lists this clone with a count of one. This chain uses TRBV28 with TRBJ1-2, with unresolved D. Germline assignment: CDR1 MDHEN and CDR2 SYDVKM. This CDR3 is built from 11 residues. Trimming shortened V by 10 bases and J by 2 bases, and 8 bases separated the two germline ends. The CDR3: CATSTNYGYTF. The CDR3 DNA reads TGTGCCACCTCAACAAACTATGGCTACACCTTC.

The rearrangement uses TRBV6-1 and TRBJ1-1, with 7 bases that match TRBD1. The CDR3 is 14 residues long. V dropped 6 bases and J dropped 1; count of bases not matched to a gene: 5. Germline-derived CDR1 and CDR2 are MNHNS and SASEGT. The CDR3 DNA sequence: TGTGCCAGCAGCCCCCCAGGGGGGAACACTGAAGCTTTCTTT. Amino acid sequence: CASSPPGGNTEAFF.

This rearrangement joins TRBV21-1 to TRBJ1-2; TRBD1 reflects the table's D call only, with no check against the DNA. TRBV21-1 is a documented pseudogene. The CDR3 consists of 14 residues. The CDR3 nucleotides read TGTGCCAGCAGCGTAGGGGGCGCGCGCTATGGCTACACCTTC. Its protein product is CASSVGGARYGYTF.

The V gene is TRBV6-1, the J gene TRBJ2-5; TRBD2 matches 8 bases. Per the germline V gene, CDR1 is MNHNS and CDR2 is SASEGT. V dropped 3 bases and J dropped 2; count of bases not matched to a gene: 8. The CDR3 runs to 16 residues. CDR3 in DNA: TGTGCCAGCAGTGACCGGGGGGGGCCAGAACAAGAGACCCAGTACTTC. This translates into CASSDRGGPEQETQYF.

The chain has TRBV28 and TRBJ2-7; D is uncertain. V dropped 6 bases and J dropped 2 bases, with 11 bases sitting between them. The CDR3 has 13 residues. Germline loops: CDR1 MDHEN, CDR2 SYDVKM. The CDR3 region has the DNA TGTGCCAGCAGCCGAGAAGTAGCCTACGAGCAGTACTTC. It codes for CASSREVAYEQYF.

This sequence joins TRBV5-6 and TRBJ2-7, with 7 bases matching TRBD2. CDR3 length: 13 amino acids. Germline V gives CDR1 SGHDT, CDR2 YYEEEE. V lost 6 bases and J lost 5; bases outside the gene matches: 8. CDR3 DNA: TGTGCCAGCACGGGCGGGAGTATCAACGAGCAGTACTTC. This encodes CASTGGSINEQYF.

This chain connects TRBV7-9 to TRBJ2-7; TRBD2 agrees at 9 bases. After removal of 1 base from V and 2 bases from J, the junction contained 6 bases not matched to a gene. Germline CDR1 and CDR2: SEHNR and FQNEAQ (reference sequence). The CDR3 consists of 16 residues. In DNA, the CDR3 is TGTGCCAGCAGCTTAGGCGCAGCGGGGGGCACCTACGAGCAGTACTTC. It translates to CASSLGAAGGTYEQYF.

The J gene is TRBJ2-7, the V gene TRBV9; TRBD1 aligns across 8 bases. The V gene end was trimmed by 3 bases and the J gene end by 2 bases; junction bases not matched to a gene: 4. Germline-derived CDR1 and CDR2 are SGDLS and YYNGEE. This CDR3 is 14 amino acids long. CDR3 DNA sequence: TGTGCCAGCAGCGGAACCAGGGGGCCCTACGAGCAGTACTTC. Translating it yields CASSGTRGPYEQYF.

This chain uses TRBV6-1 with TRBJ2-1; 8 positions match TRBD1. V was clipped by 3 bases and J by 7 bases; unmatched bases: 11. There are 16 residues in the CDR3. Germline CDR1 MNHNS, CDR2 SASEGT. This CDR3 is CASSDARGLLVNEQFF. The DNA of the CDR3 is TGTGCCAGCAGTGACGCCAGGGGGCTTCTGGTGAATGAGCAGTTCTTC.

V gene TRBV6-5 combines with J gene TRBJ2-7; tentatively, D is TRBD2 (5 bases). This CDR3 is 14 amino acids long. CDR1 and CDR2 from the germline V gene are MNHEY and SVGAGI. V shed 5 bases and J shed 4 bases, with 15 bases lying between them. The CDR3 spells CASSPLGVVYEQYF. The CDR3 nucleotides read TGTGCCAGCAGTCCTCTGGGAGTGGTGTACGAGCAGTACTTC.

This chain uses TRBV20-1 with TRBJ2-1; no clear D. Germline-derived CDR1 and CDR2 are DFQATT and SNEGSKA (reference sequence). V lost 2 bases and J 4 bases, leaving 3 bases between the germline ends. This CDR3 has 11 residues. The CDR3 nucleotides read TGCAGTGCTAGACCTTACAATGAGCAGTTCTTC. Translating gives CSARPYNEQFF.

This rearrangement joins TRBV2 to TRBJ2-2; unclear D gene. The germline CDR1 and CDR2 sequences are SNHLY and FYNNEI. The CDR3 totals 13 residues. The V gene lost 2 bases and the J gene lost 8 bases, with 9 bases spanning the gap. This chain's CDR3 is CASSEIPDGELFF. The CDR3 nucleotides are TGTGCCAGCAGTGAAATCCCAGATGGGGAGCTGTTTTTT.

In this sample, this clone turned up once. The chain couples TRBV6-5 to TRBJ1-5; D remains unclear. Trimming took 0 bases from V and 4 from J, leaving 4 bases between them. Germline V gene sequence: CDR1 MNHEY, CDR2 SVGAGI. There are 13 residues in the CDR3. In DNA, the CDR3 is TGTGCCAGCAGTTACTCGCGGAATCAGCCCCAGCATTTT. Translated, it gives CASSYSRNQPQHF.

The rearrangement links TRBV19 to TRBJ1-5, with TRBD1 matching over 8 bases. The CDR3 consists of 14 residues. V was clipped by 2 bases and J by 4 bases; unmatched bases: 1. Germline values: CDR1 LNHDA, CDR2 SQIVND (reference sequence). CDR3 in DNA: TGTGCCAGTAGTATAAGGGACAGGAATCAGCCCCAGCATTTT. Residues: CASSIRDRNQPQHF.

The chain joins TRBV28 to TRBJ2-7, with D possibly being TRBD1 (7 bases). This CDR3 has 14 amino acids. The V end lost 7 bases, the J end lost 1 base, and 14 bases lay between the germline ends. Per germline, CDR1 MDHEN and CDR2 SYDVKM. Here the CDR3 reads CASTQTGTSYEQYF. The CDR3, as DNA: TGTGCCAGCACCCAGACAGGGACTTCCTACGAGCAGTACTTC.

V and J are TRBV6-5 and TRBJ2-5; TRBD2 aligns across 7 bases. The DNA end is more similar to TRBJ2-7, so the J call may be wrong. The germline gives CDR1 MNHEY, CDR2 SVGAGI. CDR3 length: 14 amino acids. The CDR3 coding sequence is TGTGCCAGCAGTTACGGCCTAGCGGACTACGAGCAGTACTTC. This translates into CASSYGLADYEQYF.

The chain links TRBV5-1 to TRBJ1-1; 9 bases map to TRBD1. V shed 4 bases, J shed 0 bases, and the junction held 1 base outside the gene matches. The CDR3 is 14 residues long. The germline V gene encodes CDR1 SGHRS and CDR2 YFSETQ. This CDR3 is CASSGDRVNTEAFF. CDR3 in DNA: TGCGCCAGCAGCGGGGACAGGGTGAACACTGAAGCTTTCTTT.

V gene TRBV13 combines with J gene TRBJ2-2; TRBD2 might be the D (6 bases). The CDR3 covers 12 residues. Germline CDR1 is PRHDT and CDR2 is FYEKMQ (reference sequence). The CDR3 region has the DNA TGTGGGGGACTCTCCTACACCGGGGAGCTGTTTTTT. It is translated as CGGLSYTGELFF.

V gene TRBV19 combines with J gene TRBJ2-5; a weak D match, TRBD1 (6 bases). Germline CDR1 and CDR2: LNHDA and SQIVND (reference sequence). CDR3 length: 16 residues. Deletions cut 5 bases from V and 5 bases from J, with 21 bases between. CDR3 in amino acids: CASSDVQGSRRETQYF. The CDR3 DNA is TGTGCCAGTAGTGATGTACAGGGTTCTCGGAGGGAGACCCAGTACTTC.

The chain employs TRBV10-1 and TRBJ2-4; TRBD1 matches 7 bases. The CDR3 has 14 residues. Trimming removed 8 bases from V and 1 base from J; junction bases left unmatched: 5. Germline V gene lookup returns CDR1 WNHNN and CDR2 SYGVQD (reference sequence). The CDR3 reads CASRQGGAKNIQYF. For the CDR3, the DNA is TGCGCCAGCCGACAGGGTGGTGCCAAAAACATTCAGTACTTC.

The chain carries TRBV15 and TRBJ2-5, with 8 bases matching TRBD2. CDR3 length: 16 residues. Germline assignment: CDR1 LNHNV and CDR2 YYDKDF (reference sequence). Trimming removed 2 bases from V and 11 bases from J; junction bases left unmatched: 16. CDR3 in DNA: TGTGCCACCAGCAGAAACTTCGGAGCGGGGGCCTCCTCGCAGTACTTC. Translation gives CATSRNFGAGASSQYF.

This CDR3 reads CAWSGDRGRGGYTF. CDR3 in DNA: TGTGCCTGGAGTGGGGACAGGGGGCGCGGGGGCTACACCTTC. The chain joins TRBV30 to TRBJ1-2; the match to TRBD1 covers 12 bases. The CDR3 has 14 amino acids. V dropped 1 base and J dropped 8; count of bases not matched to a gene: 5. Germline V gene sequence: CDR1 GTSNPN, CDR2 SVGIG (reference sequence).

This rearrangement joins TRBV5-1 to TRBJ2-1; 9 bases fit TRBD1. The CDR3 loop spans 17 amino acids. V was clipped by 4 bases and J by 5 bases; unmatched bases: 13. Germline lookup yields CDR1 SGHRS and CDR2 YFSETQ. The CDR3 sequence is CASSLHSRDRDDNEQFF. Here the CDR3 DNA reads TGCGCCAGCAGCCTTCATTCCCGGGACAGGGATGACAATGAGCAGTTCTTC.

The chain couples TRBV27 to TRBJ2-7; D uncertain. The CDR3 length is 14 residues. Per the germline V gene, CDR1 is MNHEY and CDR2 is SMNVEV (reference sequence). Deletions cut 3 bases from V and 2 bases from J, with 11 bases between. The DNA of the CDR3 is TGTGCCAGCAGTTTTTTGCCAGGCCCCTACGAGCAGTACTTC. Its translation: CASSFLPGPYEQYF.

This chain links TRBV5-1 with TRBJ2-5; the match to TRBD1 covers 7 bases. Germline V gene sequence: CDR1 SGHRS, CDR2 YFSETQ. CDR3 length equals 13 residues. V was clipped by 1 base and J by 7 bases; unmatched bases: 4. CDR3 sequence: CASSLQGDRTQYF. The CDR3 DNA sequence: TGCGCCAGCAGCTTGCAGGGGGACCGGACCCAGTACTTC.

V usage is TRBV14 and J usage is TRBJ2-1; TRBD2 agrees at 9 bases. From germline, CDR1 is SGHDN and CDR2 FVKESK. After removal of 5 bases from V and 9 bases from J, the junction contained 14 bases not matched to a gene. The CDR3 consists of 16 residues. In nucleotides, the CDR3 is TGTGCCAGCAGCAAACGGACCGGCGGGGGGGCCCCTGAGCAGTTCTTC. Translated: CASSKRTGGGAPEQFF.